These 19 T cell receptor beta chains came from one sample sequenced in a study of T-cell memory formation after mild COVID-19. Via MiXCR, TCRdb re-called the 5' RACE reads, giving one row per CDR3 protein. The data show about 360,000 distinct CDR3 sequences, with over 13% seen just once and around 21% held by the top ten. Sequenced material: PBMCs or a T cell subset sorted from them (not recorded which). The receptors stem from a man younger than 35 who had mild COVID-19 (a few samples of this study predate the infection). Cell type and time point are not known.

This clonotype was found a few times. The genes are TRBV7-9 and TRBJ2-7, with D possibly TRBD1 on 5 matching bases. The CDR3 covers 15 residues. The V end was cut by 4 bases, the J end by 3 bases, with 16 bases between. Germline assignment: CDR1 SEHNR and CDR2 FQNEAQ (reference sequence). This chain's CDR3 is CASSSGLGVDYEQYF. For the CDR3, the DNA is TGTGCCAGCAGCTCTGGGTTAGGGGTTGACTACGAGCAGTACTTC. Filled out from reference TRBV7-9 and TRBJ2-7, the complete variable domain reads DTGVSQNPRHKITKRGQNVTFRCDPISEHNRLYWYRQTLGQGPEFLTYFQNEAQLEKSRLLSDRFSAERPKGSFSTLEIQRTEQGDSAMYLCASSSGLGVDYEQYFGPGTRLTVT.

This clonotype was picked up a small number of times. This chain connects TRBV6-6 to TRBJ2-5; D is unclear. The CDR3 contains 14 residues. With 5 bases removed from V and 4 bases from J, the gap between germline ends came to 14 bases. Germline V lookup: CDR1 MNHNY, CDR2 SVGAGI (reference sequence). The CDR3 region has the DNA TGTGCCAGCAGTGACGATAGCTGGGGAGAGACCCAGTACTTC. Its translation is CASSDDSWGETQYF.

This clonotype has a single count. The chain is built from TRBV11-2 and TRBJ2-5; possibly TRBD2 for D (5 bases). The CDR3 is made up of 11 amino acids. The ends were cut back, 6 bases at V and 9 bases at J, with 11 bases in the middle. Germline V CDR1 and CDR2: SGHAT, FQNNGV. The CDR3 loop is CASRLRRSQYF. The CDR3 DNA is TGTGCCAGCAGATTAAGGAGGTCCCAGTACTTC.

The CDR3 nucleotides are TGTGCCAGCAGTGAGGGGACCAACAATGAGCAGTTCTTC. This translates into CASSEGTNNEQFF. The chain uses TRBV6-1 and TRBJ2-1, with D perhaps given as TRBD1 or TRBD2 (5 bases each). The CDR3 has 13 residues. V was clipped by 3 bases and J by 5 bases, with 8 bases between them. Germline V gives CDR1 MNHNS, CDR2 SASEGT.

A few counts support this clonotype. The chain combines TRBV7-9 with TRBJ1-6; D ambiguous. The germline V and J ends were trimmed by 1 base and 10 bases, with 11 bases remaining between them. The CDR3 has 14 amino acids. CDR1 is SEHNR and CDR2 is FQNEAQ in the germline V gene (reference sequence). CDR3 protein: CASSLVDGVSPLHF. The DNA of the CDR3 is TGTGCCAGCAGCTTAGTGGACGGGGTCTCACCCCTCCACTTT.

This sequence joins TRBV12-3 or TRBV12-4 and TRBJ1-1, with D perhaps TRBD1 (5 bases). The CDR3 covers 14 residues. V dropped 6 bases and J dropped 4 bases, with 15 bases sitting between them. CDR3 in amino acids: CASSRTYSGTEAFF. DNA of the CDR3: TGTGCCAGCAGCCGGACATATTCAGGCACTGAAGCTTTCTTT.

In this sample, this clonotype turned up a few times. This chain connects TRBV5-4 to TRBJ2-1; 10 bases fit TRBD2. Germline loops: CDR1 SGHNT, CDR2 YYREEE (reference sequence). The CDR3 consists of 16 residues. With 6 bases clipped from V and 2 bases from J, the junction kept 8 bases outside the gene matches. The CDR3 protein is CASTVQAGGAYNEQFF. Here the CDR3 DNA reads TGTGCCAGCACCGTTCAAGCGGGGGGGGCCTACAATGAGCAGTTCTTC.

This clonotype appeared many times. This sequence joins TRBV4-1 and TRBJ2-5, with D tentatively TRBD1 (5 bases). The CDR3 is made up of 14 amino acids. V was trimmed by 2 bases and J by 7 bases, leaving 14 bases between them. Germline V CDR1 and CDR2: MGHRA, YSYEKL. CDR3 sequence: CASSQWGFAGTQYF. The CDR3, as DNA: TGCGCCAGCAGCCAATGGGGCTTCGCCGGGACCCAGTACTTC.

This clonotype occurred a few times. The chain employs TRBV14 and TRBJ1-3, with D uncertain. The CDR3 runs to 18 residues. Trimming took off 3 bases at V and 0 bases at J, with 18 bases between the two ends. The germline V gene has CDR1 SGHDN and CDR2 FVKESK. CDR3 coding DNA: TGTGCCAGCAGCCACCCGCGGGCAGCCTATCTCTCTGGAAACACCATATATTTT. Residues: CASSHPRAAYLSGNTIYF.

The chain recombines TRBV6-5 with TRBJ2-7; D uncertain. CDR3 length: 15 residues. Trimming took off 5 bases at V and 0 bases at J, with 14 bases between the two ends. Germline CDR1 MNHEY, CDR2 SVGAGI. This chain's CDR3 is CASSPSRRVSYEQYV. CDR3 nucleotide sequence: TGTGCCAGCAGTCCCTCCCGACGGGTCTCCTACGAGCAGTACGTC.

This clonotype came up a few times. The chain recombines TRBV12-3 or TRBV12-4 with TRBJ2-4; possible D gene TRBD2, 6 bases. This CDR3 comprises 16 residues. The ends were cut back, 7 bases at V and 2 bases at J, with 18 bases in the middle. CDR3 nucleotide sequence: TGTGCCAGCACCCCGGGAGTGGTCGGGACCAAAAACATTCAGTACTTC. This gives the protein CASTPGVVGTKNIQYF.

This clonotype was observed a few times. The chain couples TRBV2 to TRBJ2-3, with TRBD2 matching 9 bases. The CDR3 is 15 amino acids. The V segment lost 3 bases and the J segment 3 bases; nucleotides outside the gene matches: 4. The germline V gene encodes CDR1 SNHLY and CDR2 FYNNEI. DNA for the CDR3: TGTGCCAGCAGTGAGCGGGGGGGCCCGACAGATACGCAGTATTTT. This sequence encodes CASSERGGPTDTQYF.

The chain recombines TRBV5-1 with TRBJ1-4; the match to TRBD1 covers 9 bases. Trimming cost V 4 bases and J 8 bases; bases outside gene matches: 6. Per the germline V gene, CDR1 is SGHRS and CDR2 is YFSETQ. The CDR3 contains 14 residues. CDR3 sequence: CASSTGQGREKLFF. CDR3 in DNA: TGCGCCAGCAGCACGGGACAGGGCCGAGAAAAACTGTTTTTT.

The table lists this clonotype with many counts. The chain is built from TRBV11-2 and TRBJ2-3, with TRBD1 matching 7 bases. This CDR3 is 14 amino acids long. J was trimmed by 5 bases and V by 5 bases; bases with no gene match: 7. Germline loops: CDR1 SGHAT, CDR2 FQNNGV. The CDR3: CASSLDRELDTQYF. In nucleotides, the CDR3 is TGTGCCAGCAGCCTCGACAGGGAACTAGATACGCAGTATTTT.

V is TRBV5-6 and J is TRBJ2-5, with 9 bases matching TRBD2. Germline V gene lookup returns CDR1 SGHDT and CDR2 YYEEEE. The CDR3 length is 14 residues. V dropped 6 bases and J dropped 4; count of bases not matched to a gene: 7. CDR3 residues: CASTLAGWGETQYF. The CDR3 DNA follows: TGTGCCAGCACCCTAGCGGGATGGGGAGAGACCCAGTACTTC.

This clonotype was picked up a small number of times. The chain employs TRBV6-6 and TRBJ2-1; 10 nucleotides match TRBD2. CDR3 length equals 16 residues. Germline V gene data show CDR1 as MNHNY and CDR2 as SVGAGI (reference sequence). The J segment lost 2 bases and the V segment lost 7 bases, leaving 8 bases of the junction unmatched. The CDR3 reads CASTLTGLATYNEQFF. The CDR3 DNA follows: TGTGCCAGCACCTTGACGGGACTAGCGACCTACAATGAGCAGTTCTTC.

The chain recombines TRBV7-9 with TRBJ2-3, with 11 bases that match TRBD2. After removal of 0 bases from V and 0 bases from J, the junction contained 2 bases not matched to a gene. Germline loops: CDR1 SEHNR, CDR2 FQNEAQ (reference sequence). The CDR3 runs to 17 residues. As DNA, the CDR3 is TGTGCCAGCAGCTTAGCGCGACTAGCGGGGAGCACAGATACGCAGTATTTT. Encoded protein: CASSLARLAGSTDTQYF.

This clonotype was recorded a few times. The rearrangement joins TRBV27 to TRBJ1-2, with 8 bases aligning to TRBD1. Per the germline V gene, CDR1 is MNHEY and CDR2 is SMNVEV (reference sequence). This CDR3 is 13 amino acids long. After removal of 4 bases from V and 4 bases from J, the junction contained 2 bases not matched to a gene. The CDR3 here is CASSSTGGYGYTF. CDR3 nucleotide sequence: TGTGCCAGCAGTTCTACAGGGGGCTATGGCTACACCTTC.

This chain links TRBV19 with TRBJ1-5; TRBD1 agrees at 7 bases. CDR1 is LNHDA and CDR2 is SQIVND in the germline V gene (reference sequence). J gave up 1 base and V 3 bases, and 6 bases lay outside the gene matches. The CDR3 extends over 16 amino acids. CDR3 nucleotide sequence: TGTGCCAGTAGTATCCTTCTCAGGGGGAGCAATCAGCCCCAGCATTTT. This sequence encodes CASSILLRGSNQPQHF.